These 13 T cell receptor beta chains originate from one sample sequenced in a study of shared clonotypes between healthy human individuals. Repertoires were generated with immunoSEQ multiplex PCR, while TCRdb's copy carries only in-frame clones and drops some. The sample includes approximately 1,500,000 clones, roughly 98% of them seen just once. Sequences were obtained from naive CD4+ T cells sorted from blood. Subset: CD45RA+ positively selected. These receptors were taken from a man aged 25-40 years in good health.

The chain joins TRBV7-8 to TRBJ2-7; the D gene is possibly TRBD1 (6 bases). There are 15 residues in the CDR3. Germline values: CDR1 SGHVS, CDR2 FQNEAQ. Trimming removed 4 bases from V and 7 bases from J, with 20 bases in between. The CDR3 loop reads CASSSLVTGLREQYF. CDR3 sequence (DNA): TGTGCCAGCAGCTCGCTCGTAACAGGGTTGCGAGAGCAGTACTTC. The whole variable domain, filled in from reference TRBV7-8 and TRBJ2-7, reads GAGVSQSPRYKVAKRGQDVALRCDPISGHVSLFWYQQALGQGPEFLTYFQNEAQLDKSGLPSDRFFAERPEGSVSTLKIQRTQQEDSAVYLCASSSLVTGLREQYFGPGTRLTVT.

The gene calls are TRBV6-5 and TRBJ2-2, with 9 bases that match TRBD1. Germline CDR1 is MNHEY and CDR2 is SVGAGI. V gave up 4 bases and J gave up 4 bases; unmatched junction bases: 4. The CDR3 length is 15 residues. The CDR3 DNA reads TGTGCCAGCAGTTGGGACAGGGCGAGCACCGGGGAGCTGTTTTTT. Its protein product is CASSWDRASTGELFF.

The rearrangement uses TRBV15 and TRBJ2-7, with 9 bases identical to TRBD2. With 6 bases clipped from V and 5 bases from J, the junction kept 8 bases outside the gene matches. The CDR3 contains 14 residues. Germline CDR1 LNHNV, CDR2 YYDKDF (reference sequence). The CDR3 sequence: CATRVIAGAHEQYF. The CDR3 DNA sequence: TGTGCCACCAGAGTTATAGCGGGAGCCCACGAGCAGTACTTC.

The chain uses TRBV2 and TRBJ1-5, with D uncertain. The CDR3 covers 14 residues. The V end lost 3 bases, the J end lost 5 bases, and 11 bases lay between the germline ends. Germline V CDR1 and CDR2: SNHLY, FYNNEI. CDR3 region: CASSDAASYQPQHF. DNA for the CDR3: TGTGCCAGCAGTGACGCTGCATCCTATCAGCCCCAGCATTTT.

J is TRBJ1-5 and V is TRBV2; TRBD1 might be the D (5 bases). V lost 11 bases to trimming and J lost 4 bases, with 18 bases between them. The V gene's germline CDR1 is SNHLY and CDR2 FYNNEI. CDR3 length equals 14 residues. The CDR3 loop reads CAASRERGNQPQHF. The CDR3 bases are TGTGCCGCCAGCAGGGAGAGAGGGAATCAGCCCCAGCATTTT.

The chain combines TRBV5-4 with TRBJ2-2; 10 bases line up with TRBD1. The germline gives CDR1 SGHNT, CDR2 YYREEE (reference sequence). Germline trimming cut 0 bases from V and 5 bases from J; bases unmatched to any gene: 10. The CDR3 spans 18 residues. The CDR3 sequence: CASSLDPGTGARTGELFF. In DNA, the CDR3 is TGTGCCAGCAGCTTGGATCCCGGGACAGGGGCCAGGACCGGGGAGCTGTTTTTT.

This clone occurred once. This rearrangement joins TRBV5-4 to TRBJ1-2; 7 bases are shared with TRBD1. CDR1 is SGHNT, CDR2 YYREEE, per germline (reference sequence). V shed 3 bases and J 4 bases; nucleotides not matched to a gene: 6. This CDR3 comprises 14 residues. CDR3 DNA sequence: TGTGCCAGCAGCTCGGGACAGCGGTCCTATGGCTACACCTTC. Encoded protein: CASSSGQRSYGYTF.

In this sample, this clone turned up once. The rearrangement uses TRBV5-1 and TRBJ1-1, with TRBD1 as a possible D gene (5 bases). The CDR3 is 16 residues long. The V end lost 2 bases, the J end lost 0 bases, and 14 bases lay between the germline ends. CDR1 is SGHRS and CDR2 is YFSETQ in the germline V gene. CDR3 amino acids: CASSLTGTAMNTEAFF. The DNA for the CDR3 is TGCGCCAGCAGCTTAACCGGGACTGCTATGAACACTGAAGCTTTCTTT.

This chain uses TRBV29-1 with TRBJ2-7; TRBD2 agrees at 15 bases. The junction had 7 bases not matched to a gene; V was cut back by 6 bases and J by 1 base. The CDR3 has 16 amino acids. In germline, CDR1 is SQVTM, CDR2 ANQGSEA. CDR3 DNA: TGCAGCGTGAGGGGACTAGCGGGAGGATCTTCCTACGAGCAGTACTTC. It translates to CSVRGLAGGSSYEQYF.

The rearrangement joins TRBV7-8 to TRBJ2-7, with 9 bases aligning to TRBD1. Losses at the gene ends were 5 bases for V and 3 bases for J; bases not matched to a gene: 8. Germline loops: CDR1 SGHVS, CDR2 FQNEAQ. The CDR3 contains 15 residues. The CDR3 region has the DNA TGTGCCAGCAGCATACCGGGACAGGGCCGCTACGAGCAGTACTTC. The encoded protein is CASSIPGQGRYEQYF.

The chain joins TRBV19 to TRBJ1-1, with D possibly TRBD1 on 5 matching bases. V was shortened by 5 bases and J by 4 bases, with 17 bases between the two germline ends. Per germline, CDR1 LNHDA and CDR2 SQIVND (reference sequence). This CDR3 has 15 amino acids. The CDR3 here is CASSPTSGGATEAFF. The CDR3 coding sequence is TGTGCCAGTAGTCCCACCTCGGGGGGAGCCACTGAAGCTTTCTTT.

This chain links TRBV30 with TRBJ2-2; D possibly corresponds to TRBD2 (6 bases). The V gene's germline CDR1 is GTSNPN and CDR2 SVGIG (reference sequence). The CDR3 totals 13 residues. V was cut by 8 bases and J by 5 bases, with 15 bases left in between. The CDR3 here is CAGKTSRTGELFF. The CDR3 DNA is TGTGCCGGAAAGACTAGTAGGACCGGGGAGCTGTTTTTT.

The CDR3 bases are TGTGCCAGCAGTTTTGGGAGAAGGGTTGGCGAGCAGTACTTC. Amino acids: CASSFGRRVGEQYF. This sequence joins TRBV28 and TRBJ2-7; perhaps TRBD2 as D (5 bases). V lost 3 bases and J lost 6, with 15 bases in between. Germline assignment: CDR1 MDHEN and CDR2 SYDVKM. CDR3 length equals 14 residues.